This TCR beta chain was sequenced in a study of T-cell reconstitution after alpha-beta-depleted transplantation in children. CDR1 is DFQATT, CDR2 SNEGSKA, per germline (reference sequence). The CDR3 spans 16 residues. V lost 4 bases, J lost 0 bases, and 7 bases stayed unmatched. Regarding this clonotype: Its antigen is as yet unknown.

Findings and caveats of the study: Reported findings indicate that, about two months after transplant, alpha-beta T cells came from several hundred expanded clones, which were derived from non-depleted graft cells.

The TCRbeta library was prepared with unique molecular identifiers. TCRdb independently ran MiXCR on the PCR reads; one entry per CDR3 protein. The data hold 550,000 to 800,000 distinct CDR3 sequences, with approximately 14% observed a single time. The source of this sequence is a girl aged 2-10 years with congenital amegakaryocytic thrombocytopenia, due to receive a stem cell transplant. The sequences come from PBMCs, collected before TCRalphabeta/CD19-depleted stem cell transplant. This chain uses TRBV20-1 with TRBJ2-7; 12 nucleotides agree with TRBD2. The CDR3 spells CSAIGLAGSSSYEQYF. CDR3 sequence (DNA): TGCAGTGCTATCGGACTAGCGGGGTCAAGCTCCTACGAGCAGTACTTC.